This TCR beta chain was identified during a study of identical twins (dated by TCRdb to the mid-2010s). In the study overall: The study deep-sequenced TCR alpha and beta repertoires from monozygotic twins, unrelated adults of various ages and cord blood to test whether fetal clonotypes persist. Replicate twin experiments were performed at different times using different library preparation protocols to rule out contamination.

The investigation overall reported the following: Abundant cord blood beta clonotypes carried fewer insertions; young adult naive repertoires showed a weaker similar trend, while memory repertoires showed none. Compared with coincidental sharing between unrelated individuals, out-of-frame TCR alpha sequences shared between twins showed an excess of sequences with low generation probability. The excess sharing between twins in beta out-of-frame sequences was weaker because fewer shared sequences reduced the signal-to-noise ratio. Conclusions relied on cross-sectional statistical analysis, since the same donors could not be followed over many years. Invariant T cells such as MAIT and iNKT could partly confound zero-insertion analyses, though diverse VJ usage argued against this for most clonotypes. In monozygotic twins, recombination models systematically underestimated out-of-frame TCR alpha sharing, but the models matched the sharing seen between unrelated individuals.

The CDR3 runs 12 amino acids, cysteine and phenylalanine included. Solely the CDR3 DNA is kept, with 36 bases framed from the first base. The germline ends are 12 bases apart after V is trimmed by 6 bases and J by 6 bases. The germline V gene (reference sequence) yields SEHNR for CDR1 and FQNEAQ for CDR2. Ten or more counts support this clonotype. Its antigen is unknown. Base qualities are not provided; no much larger clone lies one nucleotide away. All donors were healthy Caucasians. Three pairs of female monozygotic twins, all aged roughly 18 to 29 years, were included in the twin cohort. The RNA used for TCR libraries was isolated from peripheral blood mononuclear cells. The library was made by 5' RACE. Sequencing was performed on an Illumina HiSeq 2000. Template switching introduced a universal primer binding site; the final cDNA contained a unique molecular identifier, enabling accurate counting of TCR cDNA molecules. Specific primers in the conserved constant-segment region were used to synthesize first-strand cDNA for the TCR alpha and beta chains. Each cDNA library was double barcoded, with a SMART-Mk sample barcode plus Illumina barcodes, to control for contamination. TruSeq adapter sequences along with Illumina sample barcodes were introduced in two successive PCR steps. TCR alpha and beta cDNA libraries were sequenced on the Illumina HiSeq platform with custom primers. As for the original processing: Unique molecular identifiers were extracted from raw reads with MiGEC, and CDR3 positions were determined with MiXCR. Recombination models were inferred per individual with the repgenHMM and IGoR tools using an EM algorithm. The tcR package in R was used for shared clonotype analysis, with sharing normalized by the product of cloneset sizes. Out-of-frame nonproductive sequences were analyzed to study raw recombination free of thymic and clonal selection effects. Clones were called with MiXCR by TCRdb after fastp trimmed the public reads at Q25, and only in-frame beta chains were retained. Rows are unified per CDR3 protein, each entry keeping the most common DNA and genes. TCRdb assigned the V and J calls; the authors' analysis was not used. The sample profile shows about 570,000 distinct CDR3 sequences; more than 9% of them were found once. Approximately 3.2% of the sample is held by the ten biggest clonotypes.

The same sample was also used in a study of yellow fever vaccine responses in identical twins. From the second report: The T cell response to vaccination in identical twins was reported by the authors to appear partly convergent and partly personalized. Focusing on identical twins, the study followed the T cell clones that responded to the vaccine, and did so with precision.

The chain uses TRBV7-9 and TRBJ2-7; perhaps TRBD1 is the D gene, with 5 bases matching. Sequencing was performed on PBMCs. This sequence was found in a woman in her late teens or twenties in good health. The CDR3 sequence is CASSSQGVEQYF. The DNA is TGTGCCAGCAGTTCCCAGGGTGTCGAGCAGTACTTC.